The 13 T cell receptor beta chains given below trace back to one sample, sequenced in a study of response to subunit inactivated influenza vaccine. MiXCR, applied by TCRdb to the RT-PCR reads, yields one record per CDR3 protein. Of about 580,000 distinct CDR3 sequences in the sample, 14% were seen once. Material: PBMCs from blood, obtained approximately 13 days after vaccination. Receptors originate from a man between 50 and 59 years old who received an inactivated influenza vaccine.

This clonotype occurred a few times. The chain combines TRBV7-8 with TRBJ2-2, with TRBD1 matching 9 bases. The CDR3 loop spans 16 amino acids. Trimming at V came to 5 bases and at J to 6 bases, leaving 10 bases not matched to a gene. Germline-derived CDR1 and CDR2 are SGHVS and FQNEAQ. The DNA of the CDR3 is TGTGCCAGCAGCACATACGGGACAGGGATCGCCGGGGAGCTGTTTTTT. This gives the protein CASSTYGTGIAGELFF.

CDR3 loop: CASSRGLYYEQYF. The CDR3, as DNA: TGTGCCAGCAGCCGCGGGTTATACTACGAGCAGTACTTC. V is TRBV11-2 and J is TRBJ2-7, with D perhaps TRBD2 (5 bases). V was cut by 5 bases and J by 3 bases, with 11 bases left in between. Germline values: CDR1 SGHAT, CDR2 FQNNGV. The CDR3 is 13 residues long. The full variable domain, its missing parts supplied by reference TRBV11-2 and TRBJ2-7, is EAGVAQSPRYKIIEKRQSVAFWCNPISGHATLYWYQQILGQGPKLLIQFQNNGVVDDSQLPKDRFSAERLKGVDSTLKIQPAKLEDSAVYLCASSRGLYYEQYFGPGTRLTVT.

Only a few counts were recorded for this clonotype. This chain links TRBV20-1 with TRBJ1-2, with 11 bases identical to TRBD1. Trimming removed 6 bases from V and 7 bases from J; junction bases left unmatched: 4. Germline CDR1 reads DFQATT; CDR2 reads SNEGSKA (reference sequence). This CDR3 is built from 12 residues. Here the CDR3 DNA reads TGCAGTGCCGGGACAGGGGGGCCTGGCTACACCTTC. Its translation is CSAGTGGPGYTF.

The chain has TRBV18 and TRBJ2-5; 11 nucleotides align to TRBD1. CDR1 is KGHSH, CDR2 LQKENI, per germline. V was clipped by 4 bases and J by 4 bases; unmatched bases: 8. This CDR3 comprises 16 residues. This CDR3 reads CASSRNGQGAGETQYF. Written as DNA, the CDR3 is TGTGCCAGCTCACGTAACGGACAGGGGGCCGGAGAGACCCAGTACTTC.

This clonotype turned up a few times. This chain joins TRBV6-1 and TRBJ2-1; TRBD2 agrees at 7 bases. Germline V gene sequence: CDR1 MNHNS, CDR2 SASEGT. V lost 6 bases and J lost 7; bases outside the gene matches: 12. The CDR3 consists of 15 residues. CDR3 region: CASSFPGGWSNEQFF. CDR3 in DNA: TGTGCCAGCAGCTTTCCGGGAGGCTGGTCTAATGAGCAGTTCTTC.

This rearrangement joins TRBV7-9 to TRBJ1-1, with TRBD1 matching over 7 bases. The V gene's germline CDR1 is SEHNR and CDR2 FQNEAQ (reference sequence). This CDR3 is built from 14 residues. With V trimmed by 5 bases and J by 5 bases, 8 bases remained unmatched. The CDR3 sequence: CASSQQGSQTEAFF. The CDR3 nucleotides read TGTGCCAGCAGCCAACAGGGGAGCCAAACTGAAGCTTTCTTT.

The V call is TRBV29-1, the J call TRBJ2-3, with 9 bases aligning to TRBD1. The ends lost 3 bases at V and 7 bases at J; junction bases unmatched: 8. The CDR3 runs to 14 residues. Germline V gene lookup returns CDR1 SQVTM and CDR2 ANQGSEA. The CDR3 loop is CSVDRDRAGYTQYF. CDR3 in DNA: TGCAGCGTTGATCGGGACAGGGCGGGGTATACGCAGTATTTT.

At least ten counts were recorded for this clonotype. CDR3 sequence: CATGDRDSGQYF. Written as DNA, the CDR3 is TGTGCCACCGGAGACCGGGACAGTGGGCAGTACTTC. This chain links TRBV10-3 with TRBJ2-7; 7 bases are a match to TRBD1. J lost 9 bases, V lost 10 bases, and 12 bases had no gene match. This CDR3 has 12 residues. Germline CDR1 ENHRY, CDR2 SYGVKD.

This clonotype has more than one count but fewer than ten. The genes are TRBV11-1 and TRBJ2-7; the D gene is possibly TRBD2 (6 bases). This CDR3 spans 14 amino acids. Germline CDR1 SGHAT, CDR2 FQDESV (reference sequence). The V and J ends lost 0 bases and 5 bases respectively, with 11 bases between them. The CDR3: CASSLAGGPHEQYF. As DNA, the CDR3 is TGTGCCAGCAGCTTAGCGGGAGGCCCCCACGAGCAGTACTTC.

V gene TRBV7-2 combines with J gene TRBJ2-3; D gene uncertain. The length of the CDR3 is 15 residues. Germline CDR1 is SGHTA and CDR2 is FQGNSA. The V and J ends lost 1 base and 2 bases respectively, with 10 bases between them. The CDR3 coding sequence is TGTGCCAGCAGCTTAGACCATCCGCCCACAGATACGCAGTATTTT. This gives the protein CASSLDHPPTDTQYF.

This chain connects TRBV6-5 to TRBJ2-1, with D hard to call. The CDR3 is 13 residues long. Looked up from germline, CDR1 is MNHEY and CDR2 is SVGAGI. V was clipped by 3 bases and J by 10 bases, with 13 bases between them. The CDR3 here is CASSYRANGEQFF. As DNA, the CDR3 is TGTGCCAGCAGTTATCGGGCAAATGGAGAGCAGTTCTTC.

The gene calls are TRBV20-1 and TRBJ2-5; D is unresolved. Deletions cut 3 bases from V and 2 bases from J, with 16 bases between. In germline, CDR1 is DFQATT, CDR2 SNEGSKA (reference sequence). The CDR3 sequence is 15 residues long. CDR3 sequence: CSASLRGGPQETQYF. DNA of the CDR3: TGCAGTGCTAGCCTGAGAGGTGGGCCACAAGAGACCCAGTACTTC.

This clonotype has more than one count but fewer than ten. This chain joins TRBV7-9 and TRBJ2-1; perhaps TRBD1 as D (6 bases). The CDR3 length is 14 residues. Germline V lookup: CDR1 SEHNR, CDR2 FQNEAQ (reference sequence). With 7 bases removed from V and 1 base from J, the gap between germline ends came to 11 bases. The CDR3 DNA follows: TGTGCCAGCACTGGAGGACAGTCCTACAATGAGCAGTTCTTC. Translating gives CASTGGQSYNEQFF.